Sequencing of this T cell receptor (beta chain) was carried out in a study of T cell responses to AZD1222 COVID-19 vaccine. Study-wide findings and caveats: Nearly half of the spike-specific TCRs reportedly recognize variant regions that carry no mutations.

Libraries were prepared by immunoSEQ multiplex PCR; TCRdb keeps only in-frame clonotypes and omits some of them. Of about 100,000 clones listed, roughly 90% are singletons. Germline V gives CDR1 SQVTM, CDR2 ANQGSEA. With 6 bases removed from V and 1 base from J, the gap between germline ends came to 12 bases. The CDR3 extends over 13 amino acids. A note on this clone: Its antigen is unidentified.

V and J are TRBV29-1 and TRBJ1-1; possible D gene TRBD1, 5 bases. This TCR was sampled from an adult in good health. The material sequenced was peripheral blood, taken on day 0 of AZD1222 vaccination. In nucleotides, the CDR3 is TGCAGCGTCAACAGGATCACGAACACTGAAGCTTTCTTT. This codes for CSVNRITNTEAFF. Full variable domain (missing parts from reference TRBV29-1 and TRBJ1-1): SAVISQKPSRDICQRGTSLTIQCQVDSQVTMMFWYRQQPGQSLTLIATANQGSEATYESGFVIDKFPISRPNLTFSTLTVSNMSPEDSSIYLCSVNRITNTEAFFGQGTRLTVV.